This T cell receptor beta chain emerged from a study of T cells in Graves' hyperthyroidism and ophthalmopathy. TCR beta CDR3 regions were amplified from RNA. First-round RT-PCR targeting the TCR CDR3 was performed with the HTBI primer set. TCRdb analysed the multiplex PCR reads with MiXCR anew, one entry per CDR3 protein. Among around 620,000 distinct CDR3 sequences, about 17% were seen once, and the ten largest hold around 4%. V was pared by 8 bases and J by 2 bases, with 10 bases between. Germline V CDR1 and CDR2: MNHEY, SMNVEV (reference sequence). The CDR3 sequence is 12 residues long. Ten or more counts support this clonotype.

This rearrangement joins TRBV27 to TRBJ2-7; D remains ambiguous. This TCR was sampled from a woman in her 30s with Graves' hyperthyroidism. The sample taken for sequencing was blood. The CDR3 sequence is CASLGRAYEQYF. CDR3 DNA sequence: TGTGCCAGCTTGGGCAGAGCCTACGAGCAGTACTTC.